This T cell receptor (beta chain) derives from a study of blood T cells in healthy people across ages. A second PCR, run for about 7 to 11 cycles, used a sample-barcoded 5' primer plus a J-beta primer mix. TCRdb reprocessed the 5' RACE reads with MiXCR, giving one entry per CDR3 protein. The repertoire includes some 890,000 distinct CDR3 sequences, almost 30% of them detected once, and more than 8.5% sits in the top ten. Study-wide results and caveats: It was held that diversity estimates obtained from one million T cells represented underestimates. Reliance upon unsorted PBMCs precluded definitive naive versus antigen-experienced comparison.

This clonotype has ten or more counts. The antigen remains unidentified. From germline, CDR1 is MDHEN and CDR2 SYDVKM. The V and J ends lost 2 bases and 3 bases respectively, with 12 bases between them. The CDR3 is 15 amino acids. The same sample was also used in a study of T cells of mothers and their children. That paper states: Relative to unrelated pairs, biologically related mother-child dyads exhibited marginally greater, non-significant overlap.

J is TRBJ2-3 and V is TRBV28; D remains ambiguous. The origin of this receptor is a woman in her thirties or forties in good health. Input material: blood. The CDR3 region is CASSLPSTQTDTQYF. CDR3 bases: TGTGCCAGCAGTTTACCCAGCACGCAAACAGATACGCAGTATTTT.